The 15 T cell receptor beta chains below come from one sample, sequenced in a study of blood T cell repertoires in COVID-19. Sequencing was performed with immunoSEQ multiplex PCR; in TCRdb, only in-frame clones are kept and a portion is missing. This table holds approximately 89,000 clones, more than 70% found once. The sample comprised peripheral blood. The receptors shown here come from a woman in her 70s with acute or convalescent COVID-19.

The chain carries TRBV20-1 and TRBJ1-5; possibly TRBD1 for D (6 bases). The CDR3 runs 15 residues. Trimming shortened V by 3 bases and J by 6 bases, and 18 bases separated the two germline ends. In germline, CDR1 is DFQATT, CDR2 SNEGSKA (reference sequence). The CDR3 DNA is TGCAGTGCTAGTTCGGGGGGGCAACAAGCTCAGCCCCAGCATTTT. Amino acid sequence: CSASSGGQQAQPQHF.

The genes are TRBV6-5 and TRBJ1-1; D is uncertain. The V gene lost 0 bases and the J gene lost 1 base, with 9 bases spanning the gap. The CDR3 runs 15 residues. Germline loops: CDR1 MNHEY, CDR2 SVGAGI. In DNA form, the CDR3 reads TGTGCCAGCAGTTACTCGCCGGGTTCGAACACTGAAGCTTTCTTT. Its translation is CASSYSPGSNTEAFF.

This clone was counted once. The chain carries TRBV6-5 and TRBJ1-3, with TRBD1 matching 7 bases. The V and J ends lost 5 bases and 1 base, in that order; junction bases with no gene match: 5. This CDR3 is built from 15 residues. Germline V gene sequence: CDR1 MNHEY, CDR2 SVGAGI. The CDR3 sequence is CASSRDRVSGNTIYF. The CDR3 DNA sequence: TGTGCCAGCAGTAGAGACAGGGTATCTGGAAACACCATATATTTT.

The chain has TRBV18 and TRBJ2-1; D uncertain. The V and J ends lost 0 bases and 9 bases respectively, with 9 bases between them. There are 13 residues in the CDR3. Germline V CDR1 and CDR2: KGHSH, LQKENI. The CDR3 region is CASSPPLLGEQFF. The CDR3 bases are TGTGCCAGCTCACCACCCCTCCTCGGTGAGCAGTTCTTC.

This clone was detected a few times. This sequence joins TRBV14 and TRBJ2-1; D might be TRBD2 (6 bases). CDR3 length: 13 amino acids. Trimming cost V 1 base and J 10 bases, with 11 bases left between them. Germline-derived CDR1 and CDR2 are SGHDN and FVKESK. This CDR3 reads CASSQVGDWEQFF. CDR3 DNA: TGTGCCAGCAGCCAAGTGGGGGACTGGGAGCAGTTCTTC.

The J gene is TRBJ2-2, the V gene TRBV6-5; D possibly corresponds to TRBD1 (5 bases). V was shortened by 6 bases and J by 8 bases, with 10 bases between the two germline ends. The CDR3 is 12 amino acids. CDR1 MNHEY and CDR2 SVGAGI come from the germline V gene. This CDR3 is CASSQRGGELFF. The CDR3 nucleotides are TGTGCCAGCAGCCAAAGGGGTGGGGAGCTGTTTTTT.

The chain links TRBV5-1 to TRBJ2-5; tentatively, D is TRBD2 (6 bases). Between the trimmed V and J ends, which lost 1 base and 1 base, there was a span of 14 bases. The germline gives CDR1 SGHRS, CDR2 YFSETQ. The CDR3 is made up of 16 amino acids. The CDR3 loop reads CASSLWAGRPQETQYF. The CDR3 nucleotides are TGCGCCAGCAGCTTGTGGGCAGGGAGGCCCCAAGAGACCCAGTACTTC.

V usage is TRBV6-5 and J usage is TRBJ2-1, with TRBD2 matching over 11 bases. Germline lookup yields CDR1 MNHEY and CDR2 SVGAGI. V trimming: 6 bases; J trimming: 5 bases; junction bases outside the gene matches: 6. The CDR3 runs 15 residues. The CDR3 region is CASSPGTSGNNEQFF. The CDR3 DNA follows: TGTGCCAGCAGCCCCGGGACTAGCGGAAACAATGAGCAGTTCTTC.

CDR3 DNA: TGTGCCAGCAGCCAAGATTACAGGGGATATGGCTACACCTTC. It specifies CASSQDYRGYGYTF. The chain links TRBV14 to TRBJ1-2; 7 bases agree with TRBD1. Trimming cost V 0 bases and J 5 bases; bases outside gene matches: 3. CDR3 length: 14 residues. Germline V gives CDR1 SGHDN, CDR2 FVKESK.

V and J are TRBV7-2 and TRBJ2-4, with D uncertain. The CDR3 is 16 residues long. The germline V gene has CDR1 SGHTA and CDR2 FQGNSA. V gave up 2 bases and J gave up 1 base, with 12 bases separating them. The CDR3 spells CASSLLTLAAKNIQYF. CDR3 nucleotide sequence: TGTGCCAGCAGCTTACTCACTCTCGCGGCCAAAAACATTCAGTACTTC. Using reference TRBV7-2 and TRBJ2-4 for the parts outside the CDR3, the full variable domain is GAGVSQSPSNKVTEKGKDVELRCDPISGHTALYWYRQSLGQGLEFLIYFQGNSAPDKSGLPSDRFSAERTGGSVSTLTIQRTQQEDSAVYLCASSLLTLAAKNIQYFGAGTRLSVL.

This chain connects TRBV11-2 to TRBJ2-3; D gene ambiguous. CDR1 is SGHAT and CDR2 is FQNNGV in the germline V gene. CDR3 length: 14 amino acids. The V end was cut by 3 bases, the J end by 0 bases, with 7 bases between. The CDR3 DNA sequence: TGTGCCAGCAGCTTCGCGGAAAGCACAGATACGCAGTATTTT. It encodes CASSFAESTDTQYF.

V usage is TRBV4-1 and J usage is TRBJ2-5; perhaps TRBD1 as D (8 bases). Between the trimmed V and J ends, which lost 6 bases and 3 bases, there was a span of 20 bases. Germline-derived CDR1 and CDR2 are MGHRA and YSYEKL. This CDR3 is built from 16 residues. The CDR3 reads CASRSGGGRLEETQYF. The DNA of the CDR3 is TGCGCCAGCAGATCAGGGGGCGGGAGATTAGAAGAGACCCAGTACTTC.

The chain carries TRBV5-1 and TRBJ1-3, with 8 bases fitting TRBD1. V lost 4 bases to trimming and J lost 0 bases; unmatched junction nucleotides: 9. The CDR3 length is 17 residues. In germline, CDR1 is SGHRS, CDR2 YFSETQ. CDR3 amino acids: CASSPTQGASSGNTIYF. The CDR3 DNA follows: TGCGCCAGCAGCCCAACCCAGGGGGCCTCCTCTGGAAACACCATATATTTT.

J is TRBJ1-2 and V is TRBV5-4, with D perhaps TRBD1 (5 bases). The CDR3 contains 14 residues. V was pared by 0 bases and J by 8 bases, with 14 bases between. Germline lookup yields CDR1 SGHNT and CDR2 YYREEE (reference sequence). CDR3 region: CASSLVGGAKGYTF. For the CDR3, the DNA is TGTGCCAGCAGCTTGGTAGGTGGGGCAAAAGGCTACACCTTC.

The chain uses TRBV6-4 and TRBJ2-3; D is possibly TRBD2 (6 bases). The germline gives CDR1 MRHNA, CDR2 SNTAGT. V was clipped by 4 bases and J by 2 bases, with 13 bases between them. The CDR3 runs 15 residues. CDR3: CASSGGDSNTDTQYF. The CDR3 DNA sequence: TGTGCCAGCAGTGGCGGGGACTCTAACACAGATACGCAGTATTTT.